This T cell receptor beta chain was profiled in a study of CD8 T cells in Susac syndrome (dated by TCRdb to the late 2010s). Describing the broader study: The study used repertoire sequencing to test whether antigen drove CD8+ T cell activation and differentiation in Susac syndrome. Clonality of the CD8+ T cell repertoire was compared between around eleven healthy donors, about 14 Susac syndrome patients and some 15 multiple sclerosis patients. The investigation overall reported the following: The TCR sequencing and HLA analysis was acknowledged to have included a relatively small number of individuals.

RNA was extracted using the RNeasy kit, and roughly 0.5 to 1 microgram was reverse transcribed with random hexamers. The immunoSEQ multiplex PCR assay, covering 54 Vbeta and 13 Jbeta segments, was used to amplify TCR beta CDR3 regions. To correct PCR amplification bias, a synthetic template baseline was used for both primer optimization and computational correction. Per the authors' processing: Reads were annotated to V, D and J genes according to IMGT and were analyzed with immunoSEQ Analyzer, with only productive sequences retained. To calculate clonality, Shannon entropy was normalized by log2 of the number of productive unique sequences and then subtracted from one. For each patient and control, public and private clones were evaluated among the 100 most prevalent clones. Clones were defined as Susac-specific if absent from the healthy and MS cohorts, from 900 to 1,300 published viral clones and from other ImmuneACCESS disease sequences. Using fastp at Q25 and MiXCR, TCRdb reprocessed the public reads and kept productive beta chains. When rows share a CDR3 protein, they turn into one entry using the most common DNA and genes. The V and J calls reflect TCRdb's pipeline rather than the authors' work. In this sample the table shows about 150,000 distinct CDR3 sequences, 95% to 96% of which occur a single time. Together, the top ten hold 0.15% of the sample.

Details on this clonotype: Its antigen is still unknown. It has no much larger one-base neighbor in the sample; base qualities were not kept.

High-throughput TCR beta sequencing profiled peripheral blood CD8+ and CD4+ T cells from healthy donors, Susac syndrome patients and multiple sclerosis patients. The multiple sclerosis controls were treatment-naive patients whose relapsing-remitting disease, either stable or active, fulfilled the revised McDonald criteria. Bulk CD8+ and CD4+ T cells were purified by magnetic negative isolation, while CD8+ TEMRA cells were enriched using FACS. Blood was collected in EDTA tubes and processed within 24 hours, with PBMCs isolated through density gradient centrifugation. PBMCs destined for TCR sequencing were cryopreserved in liquid nitrogen and later thawed in a 37 °C water bath. The sorted or isolated CD4+, CD8+ and CD8+ TEMRA cells reached a purity of at least 90%. The CDR3 runs 15 amino acids, cysteine and phenylalanine included. The entry retains the CDR3 DNA only, 45 bases that are in frame from base 1. At the junction V is shortened by 8 bases and J by 4 bases; bases outside the gene matches: 8. The germline V gene encodes CDR1 LGHNT and CDR2 FRNRAP.

The sequence came from a human donor with multiple sclerosis. In this chain, TRBV12-5 is recombined with TRBJ2-1; 10 bases in between match TRBD2. Specimen: CD8+ T cells from PBMCs. The CDR3 has the sequence CASCPPSGGYNEQFF. In nucleotide form, the sequence is TGTGCTAGTTGTCCTCCTAGCGGGGGATACAATGAGCAGTTCTTC.